The present T cell receptor beta chain was sequenced within a study of T cell responses to AZD1222 COVID-19 vaccine. Broader study findings: Within unmutated variant regions lay the reported targets of nearly half of spike-specific TCRs. Donors were largely white British and mainly female; clonal diversity was possibly underestimated.

The protocol was immunoSEQ multiplex PCR, while the TCRdb copy is restricted to in-frame clones and leaves out a portion. The data show around 150,000 clones, with 92% seen just once and 4% to 5.5% held by the top ten. Worth noting for this clone: The antigen is unknown.

Germline V gene data show CDR1 as MDHEN and CDR2 as SYDVKM. The CDR3 runs 15 residues. The receptor's source is an adult in good health. Sequenced here: peripheral blood, sampled on day 0 of MenACWY control vaccination. The rearrangement links TRBV28 to TRBJ2-6; D is perhaps TRBD2 (6 bases). The CDR3 reads CAVGGISSGANVLTF. The CDR3 DNA reads as TGTGCGGTCGGGGGTATCTCCTCTGGGGCCAACGTCCTGACTTTC.